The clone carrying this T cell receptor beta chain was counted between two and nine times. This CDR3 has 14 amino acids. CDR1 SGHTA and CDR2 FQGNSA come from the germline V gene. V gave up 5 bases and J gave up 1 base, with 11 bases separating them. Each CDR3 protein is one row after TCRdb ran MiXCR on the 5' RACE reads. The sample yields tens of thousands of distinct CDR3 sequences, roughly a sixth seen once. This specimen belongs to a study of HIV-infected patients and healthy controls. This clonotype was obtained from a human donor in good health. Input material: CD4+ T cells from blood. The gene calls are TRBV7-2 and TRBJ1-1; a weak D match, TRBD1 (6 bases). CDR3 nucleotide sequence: TGTGCCAGCAGCCTAATGGGGGCGAACACTGAAGCTTTCTTT. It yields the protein CASSLMGANTEAFF.